The rows below give T cell receptor beta chains drawn from one sample of a study of blood T cells in healthy people across ages. TCRdb fed the 5' RACE reads into MiXCR, producing one record per CDR3 protein. The sample yields hundreds of thousands of distinct CDR3 sequences, 29% seen once. The sequenced material came from blood. The receptors were gathered from a woman of 80 years or more in good health. The CDR3 runs from the conserved cysteine through the conserved F or W. A D gene is named only where the DNA matches it firmly. Clone sizes are given selectively: once, few, many, or a class where the clone is expanded.

d_call | clone_size | j_call | v_call | cdr3_aa | cdr3_nt
- | few | TRBJ2-2 | TRBV7-2 | CASSLARGLYTGELFF | TGTGCCAGCAGCTTAGCCCGGGGGTTGTACACCGGGGAGCTGTTTTTT
- | many | TRBJ2-3 | TRBV11-2 | CASSLDRGSTQYF | TGTGCCAGCAGTTTAGATCGGGGAAGCACGCAGTATTTT
- | few | TRBJ1-1 | TRBV7-9 | CASSLKEGRAFF | TGTGCCAGCAGCTTAAAGGAGGGCCGGGCTTTCTTT
- | few | TRBJ1-5 | TRBV20-1 | CSASATSNQPQHF | TGCAGTGCTAGCGCTACAAGCAATCAGCCCCAGCATTTT
TRBD2 | - | TRBJ2-5 | TRBV3-1 | CASSPGLAKANEQYF | TGTGCCAGCAGCCCAGGACTAGCTAAGGCCAATGAGCAGTACTTC
- | - | TRBJ2-7 | TRBV5-8 | CASSTGMGGDEQYF | TGTGCCAGCAGCACGGGCATGGGGGGCGACGAGCAGTACTTC
TRBD1 | few | TRBJ2-5 | TRBV20-1 | CSARDRVVGGRETQYF | TGCAGTGCTAGAGATCGGGTGGTAGGGGGCAGGGAGACCCAGTACTTC
- | many | TRBJ1-4 | TRBV5-1 | CASTGGSATNEKLFF | TGCGCCAGCACCGGAGGGTCTGCAACTAATGAAAAACTGTTTTTT
- | few | TRBJ1-2 | TRBV7-2 | CASSLWNYGYTF | TGTGCCAGCAGTCTTTGGAACTATGGCTACACCTTC
- | - | TRBJ2-4 | TRBV21-1 | CASSNEGAGQNIQYF | TGTGCCAGCAGCAACGAAGGGGCAGGCCAAAACATTCAGTACTTC
- | - | TRBJ1-2 | TRBV20-1 | CGAPGDLSLYGYTF | TGCGGTGCCCCCGGGGACTTGAGCCTCTATGGCTACACCTTC
- | - | TRBJ2-3 | TRBV5-1 | CASSSRVELVLEATDTQYF | TGCGCCAGCAGTTCCCGGGTCGAGCTAGTACTCGAGGCCACAGATACGCAGTATTTT
- | - | TRBJ1-6 | TRBV4-1 | CASSQDGAGNSPLHF | TGCGCCAGCAGCCAAGACGGGGCAGGAAATTCACCCCTCCACTTT
TRBD2 | - | TRBJ2-7 | TRBV20-1 | CSARVTSGIYEQYF | TGCAGTGCTAGAGTGACTAGCGGGATCTACGAGCAGTACTTC
TRBD1 | many | TRBJ2-3 | TRBV18 | CASSPGTVSSDTQYF | TGTGCCAGCTCACCAGGGACAGTATCGTCAGATACGCAGTATTTT
- | many | TRBJ2-7 | TRBV15 | CATSRDPGRPLSYEQYF | TGTGCCACCAGCAGAGATCCGGGGCGGCCCCTCTCCTACGAGCAGTACTTC
TRBD1 | many | TRBJ2-3 | TRBV2 | CASSLTGRSTDTQYF | TGTGCCAGCAGTTTGACAGGGAGAAGCACAGATACGCAGTATTTT
TRBD2 | few | TRBJ2-1 | TRBV5-1 | CASSLGGTTISNEQFF | TGCGCCAGCAGCTTGGGGGGGACTACTATATCCAATGAGCAGTTCTTC
TRBD2 | few | TRBJ2-1 | TRBV11-3 | CASSLGTSGVYNEQFF | TGTGCCAGCAGCTTAGGGACGAGCGGGGTCTACAATGAGCAGTTCTTC
TRBD2 | many | TRBJ2-1 | TRBV9 | CASSKTSGGHNEQFF | TGTGCCAGCAGCAAGACTAGCGGGGGGCACAATGAGCAGTTCTTC
- | - | TRBJ1-2 | TRBV20-1 | CSASSSTEPNYGYTF | TGCAGTGCTAGTTCGTCTACGGAACCTAACTATGGCTACACCTTC
- | - | TRBJ1-2 | TRBV29-1 | CSVVTYQGYTF | TGCAGCGTCGTGACATATCAAGGCTACACCTTC
- | - | TRBJ1-4 | TRBV20-1 | CSAGEATNEKLFF | TGCAGTGCTGGGGAAGCAACTAATGAAAAACTGTTTTTT
- | few | TRBJ2-2 | TRBV5-1 | CASSLRHNTGELFF | TGCGCCAGCAGCTTGCGACACAACACCGGGGAGCTGTTTTTT
TRBD1 | once | TRBJ2-2 | TRBV29-1 | CSVRQGWGTGELFF | TGCAGCGTTCGACAGGGCTGGGGCACCGGGGAGCTGTTTTTT
- | - | TRBJ2-3 | TRBV11-2 | CASSFSGLRGDTQYF | TGTGCCAGCAGCTTTTCCGGGTTGCGGGGTGATACGCAGTATTTT
- | few | TRBJ2-6 | TRBV6-5 | CASSYRATHPPSGANVLTF | TGTGCCAGCAGTTACCGAGCGACACACCCTCCATCTGGGGCCAACGTCCTGACTTTC
TRBD2 | - | TRBJ2-7 | TRBV20-1 | CSARTSGVTYNEQYF | TGCAGTGCGCGGACTAGCGGGGTAACCTACAATGAGCAGTACTTC
TRBD1 | - | TRBJ1-3 | TRBV12-3/TRBV12-4 | CASRSIRQGGNTIYF | TGTGCCAGCAGGTCAATCCGACAGGGGGGGAACACCATATATTTT
TRBD1 | many | TRBJ2-7 | TRBV6-4 | CASSVQQGPTYEQYF | TGTGCCAGCAGTGTTCAACAGGGGCCGACCTACGAGCAGTACTTC
- | few | TRBJ1-1 | TRBV6-2/TRBV6-3 | CASTLGPGPTEAFF | TGTGCCAGCACCTTGGGGCCCGGGCCCACTGAAGCTTTCTTT
- | - | TRBJ2-5 | TRBV27 | CASSLVQNQETQYF | TGTGCCAGCAGTTTAGTTCAAAACCAAGAGACCCAGTACTTC
- | many | TRBJ1-2 | TRBV10-3 | CAIAGAWAPSYGYTF | TGTGCCATCGCAGGGGCTTGGGCTCCGAGTTATGGCTACACCTTC
TRBD2 | many | TRBJ2-3 | TRBV11-2 | CASRKIAGARTDTQYF | TGTGCCAGCAGGAAAATAGCGGGGGCCCGCACAGATACGCAGTATTTT
- | - | TRBJ2-3 | TRBV12-3/TRBV12-4 | CASSLGADVEYF | TGTGCCAGCAGTTTGGGAGCAGATGTGGAATATTTT
TRBD2 | many | TRBJ2-1 | TRBV5-1 | CASSARLAGEPFNEQFF | TGCGCCAGCAGCGCCCGACTAGCGGGGGAACCCTTCAATGAGCAGTTCTTC
- | few | TRBJ2-5 | TRBV3-1 | CASSQDPRVGETQYF | TGTGCCAGCAGCCAAGACCCCAGGGTTGGGGAGACCCAGTACTTC
TRBD1 | once | TRBJ1-6 | TRBV29-1 | CSAKTGDRSPLHF | TGCAGCGCAAAGACAGGGGATCGATCACCCCTCCACTTT
- | many | TRBJ2-1 | TRBV18 | CASSPSYSYNEQFF | TGTGCCAGCTCACCCAGTTACTCCTACAATGAGCAGTTCTTC
- | many | TRBJ2-4 | TRBV20-1 | CSAPSRDSGRGYF | TGCAGTGCCCCAAGTCGGGACTCTGGGAGAGGGTACTTC
TRBD2 | few | TRBJ2-5 | TRBV5-1 | CASSLDGGVETQYF | TGCGCCAGCAGCTTGGATGGGGGGGTGGAGACCCAGTACTTC
- | many | TRBJ2-1 | TRBV3-1 | CASSPRGVHDNEQFF | TGTGCCAGCAGCCCTAGGGGCGTCCACGACAATGAGCAGTTCTTC
- | many | TRBJ2-3 | TRBV6-5 | CASSYSATSTDTQYF | TGTGCCAGCAGTTACTCGGCTACTAGCACAGATACGCAGTATTTT
- | few | TRBJ1-5 | TRBV18 | CASSDSGNQPQHF | TGTGCCAGCTCAGACTCGGGCAATCAGCCCCAGCATTTT
- | - | TRBJ1-2 | TRBV18 | CASSEPPVLGYTF | TGTGCCAGCTCAGAGCCTCCGGTTTTGGGCTACACCTTC
- | many | TRBJ2-3 | TRBV18 | CASSRGLATDTQYF | TGTGCCAGCTCACGGGGTTTGGCCACAGATACGCAGTATTTT
- | - | TRBJ2-5 | TRBV19 | CASSIAGAGVRETQYF | TGTGCCAGTAGTATAGCGGGGGCAGGGGTAAGGGAGACCCAGTACTTC
TRBD1 | many | TRBJ2-5 | TRBV12-3/TRBV12-4 | CASSQGQAQETQYF | TGTGCCAGCAGTCAAGGACAGGCCCAAGAGACCCAGTACTTC
TRBD1 | many | TRBJ1-2 | TRBV4-1 | CASSQEQGPYGYTF | TGCGCCAGCAGCCAAGAACAGGGGCCCTATGGCTACACCTTC
- | few | TRBJ2-7 | TRBV28 | CASSFELANEQYF | TGTGCCAGCAGTTTTGAGCTAGCCAATGAGCAGTACTTC
TRBD2 | - | TRBJ2-5 | TRBV6-2/TRBV6-3 | CASSSTSGGEQYF | TGTGCCAGCAGTTCTACTAGCGGGGGTGAGCAGTACTTC
- | many | TRBJ2-7 | TRBV19 | CASSKGPVGLGWDYEQYF | TGTGCCAGTAGTAAGGGCCCGGTAGGGCTCGGTTGGGACTACGAGCAGTACTTC